The T cell receptor (beta chain) under discussion was sequenced for a study of T-cell memory formation after mild COVID-19. Each CDR3 protein is one row after TCRdb ran MiXCR on the 5' RACE reads. Here the sample spans around 300,000 distinct CDR3 sequences, around 15% being singletons. The CDR3 covers 16 residues. Germline values: CDR1 SGDLS, CDR2 YYNGEE. V was shortened by 4 bases and J by 4 bases, with 20 bases between the two germline ends. This TCR derives from a man younger than 35 who had mild COVID-19 (a few samples of this study predate the infection). Cell type and time point are not known. The material sequenced was PBMCs or a T cell subset sorted from them (not recorded which). The chain joins TRBV9 to TRBJ1-2; D gene uncertain. The CDR3 protein is CASSSRPSGHTYGYTF. The CDR3 region has the DNA TGTGCCAGCAGCTCGAGACCCAGCGGGCACACCTATGGCTACACCTTC.